The 2 T cell receptor beta chains listed next were all sequenced from one sample in a study of T cells expressing NK-cell markers. Following a re-call of the 5' RACE reads, TCRdb has one entry per CDR3 protein and lacks DNA. This repertoire includes some 140,000 distinct CDR3 sequences. Input material: blood T cells: a sorted CD56 or NKG2C T cell subset, CD4+ or CD8+ T cells, or bulk PBMC T cells (not recorded which). These receptors all come from a woman aged 45-60 years in good health.

This chain uses TRBV20-1 with TRBJ1-3; TCRdb picks TRBD1, but there is no DNA to check that call. Germline V gene lookup returns CDR1 DFQATT and CDR2 SNEGSKA (reference sequence). The CDR3 consists of 12 residues. CDR3 sequence: CSATGTSNTIYF.

The chain employs TRBV2 and TRBJ1-5; TCRdb returns TRBD1, unconfirmable since there is no DNA. CDR1 SNHLY and CDR2 FYNNEI come from the germline V gene. The CDR3 is made up of 15 amino acids. The CDR3 spells CASSGSRGSNQPQHF.